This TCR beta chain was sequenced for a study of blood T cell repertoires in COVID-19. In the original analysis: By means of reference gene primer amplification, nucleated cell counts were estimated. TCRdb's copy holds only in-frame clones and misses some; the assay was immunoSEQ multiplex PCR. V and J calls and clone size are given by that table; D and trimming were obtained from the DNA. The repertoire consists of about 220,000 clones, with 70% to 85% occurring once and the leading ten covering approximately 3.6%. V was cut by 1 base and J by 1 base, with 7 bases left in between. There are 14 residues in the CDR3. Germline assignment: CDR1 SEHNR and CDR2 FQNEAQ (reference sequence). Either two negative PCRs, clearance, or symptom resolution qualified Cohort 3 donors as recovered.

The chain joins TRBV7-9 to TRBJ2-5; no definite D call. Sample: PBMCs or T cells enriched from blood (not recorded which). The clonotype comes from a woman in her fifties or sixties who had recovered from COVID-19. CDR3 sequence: CASSLVRSQETQYF. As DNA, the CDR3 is TGTGCCAGCAGCTTAGTCAGGTCCCAAGAGACCCAGTACTTC.